This T cell receptor (beta chain) appears in the sequencing data of a study of blood T cell repertoires in COVID-19. Method: immunoSEQ multiplex PCR; TCRdb's copy keeps in-frame clones and lacks some. The sample includes around 95,000 clones, roughly nine tenths seen only once; the top ten take about 5.2%. CDR1 KGHDR and CDR2 SFDVKD come from the germline V gene. Trimming removed 4 bases from V and 5 bases from J; junction bases left unmatched: 13. CDR3 length: 17 residues. The chain combines TRBV24-1 with TRBJ2-3, with 8 bases that match TRBD2. The sample taken for sequencing was peripheral blood. This sequence originates from a man in his fifties with acute or convalescent COVID-19. The CDR3 DNA follows: TGTGCCACCAGTGAGCCAAGCGGGAGCGATTGGGGAGATACGCAGTATTTT. This gives the protein CATSEPSGSDWGDTQYF.